This T cell receptor (beta chain) was captured in a study of cytomegalovirus exposure and HLA in healthy donors. Use of 60 Vbeta and 13 Jbeta primers characterized the PCR. Method: immunoSEQ multiplex PCR; TCRdb's copy keeps in-frame clones and lacks some. This sample has approximately 190,000 clones, with 81% found just once. This CDR3 is built from 15 residues. V shed 6 bases and J 2 bases; nucleotides not matched to a gene: 7. Germline assignment: CDR1 SGHVS and CDR2 FQNEAQ. Study results and limitations: Being indistinguishable, some V segments were excluded, TRBV6-2 and TRBV6-3 among them. Among the CMV-associated chains, three were confirmed in vitro as specific for CMV antigens.

Details on this clone: Its antigen is as yet unknown.

The V and J genes are TRBV7-8 and TRBJ2-5; 9 bases align to TRBD1. The source of this sequence is a man in his fifties in good health and CMV-seronegative. The sequenced sample was PBMCs. CDR3 region: CASRTGTGRQETQYF. In nucleotides, the CDR3 is TGTGCCAGCAGAACTGGGACAGGGAGACAAGAGACCCAGTACTTC.